This entry lists 7 T cell receptor beta chains sequenced from one sample in a study of T cell responses to AZD1222 COVID-19 vaccine. Generated by immunoSEQ multiplex PCR, the TCRdb table keeps only in-frame clones and is missing some. The sample has some 140,000 clones, about 87% seen once. The sample in question was peripheral blood, obtained on day 0 of AZD1222 vaccination. These receptors were collected from an adult in good health.

V and J are TRBV3-1 (or the pseudogene TRBV3-2) and TRBJ1-2, with D possibly TRBD1 on 6 matching bases. The CDR3 consists of 14 residues. V lost 3 bases to trimming and J lost 7 bases, with 15 bases between them. CDR1 is LGHDT and CDR2 is YNNKEL in the germline V gene (reference sequence). The CDR3 DNA sequence: TGTGCCAGCAGCCACAAGGACAGAGGAGGTGGCTACACCTTC. Amino acids: CASSHKDRGGGYTF.

The V and J genes are TRBV6-4 and TRBJ2-7, with D possibly matching TRBD1 (6 bases). CDR1 is MRHNA and CDR2 is SNTAGT in the germline V gene. V lost 4 bases and J lost 0, with 19 bases in between. The CDR3 length is 17 residues. The CDR3 region has the DNA TGTGCCAGCAGTGGGGGGCCCGGCCGGGATAACTCCTACGAGCAGTACTTC. Translation: CASSGGPGRDNSYEQYF.

CDR3 nucleotides: TGTGCCACCCAAGCAGCGGGGGAGTCCTACGAGCAGTACTTC. This gives the protein CATQAAGESYEQYF. The V gene is TRBV7-2, the J gene TRBJ2-7; 8 nucleotides line up with TRBD2. The V gene end was trimmed by 10 bases and the J gene end by 1 base; junction bases not matched to a gene: 9. The CDR3 sequence is 14 residues long. Germline V CDR1 and CDR2: SGHTA, FQGNSA.

For the CDR3, the DNA is TGTGCTAGTGGTTGGGACAGGGAGGACACTGAAGCTTTCTTT. Translation gives CASGWDREDTEAFF. The chain recombines TRBV12-5 with TRBJ1-1; 9 positions match TRBD1. This CDR3 comprises 14 residues. Germline V lookup: CDR1 LGHNT, CDR2 FRNRAP. V lost 4 bases to trimming and J lost 3 bases; unmatched junction nucleotides: 3.

The chain uses TRBV3-1 (or the pseudogene TRBV3-2) and TRBJ1-1; D uncertain. V was trimmed by 4 bases and J by 0 bases, leaving 6 bases between them. The CDR3 contains 13 residues. Germline loops: CDR1 LGHDT, CDR2 YNNKEL (reference sequence). This chain's CDR3 is CASSLGLNTEAFF. The CDR3 bases are TGTGCCAGCAGCCTCGGGTTGAACACTGAAGCTTTCTTT.

The chain recombines TRBV5-4 with TRBJ2-1; 7 bases agree with TRBD2. Germline V CDR1 and CDR2: SGHNT, YYREEE (reference sequence). V lost 4 bases to trimming and J lost 4 bases; unmatched junction nucleotides: 8. CDR3 size: 15 residues. The CDR3 reads CASSGERGKYNEQFF. The DNA for the CDR3 is TGTGCCAGCAGCGGGGAGCGGGGCAAGTACAATGAGCAGTTCTTC.

V and J are TRBV7-3 and TRBJ2-5; D possibly uses TRBD1 or TRBD2 (5 bases each). CDR1 SGHTA and CDR2 FQGTGA come from the germline V gene. V lost 4 bases and J 7 bases, leaving 13 bases between the germline ends. The CDR3 sequence is 13 residues long. CDR3 coding DNA: TGTGCCAGCAGCTCACGGGGCCGGAGGACCCAGTACTTC. Translating it yields CASSSRGRRTQYF.